This T cell receptor (beta chain) appears in the sequencing data of a study of T-cell memory formation after mild COVID-19. Points from the study as a whole: Cross-reactive memory seemingly joined, as some responding clones were found in pre-infection memory. CD4+ clones that contracted lay mainly in CM and EM; CD8+ ones lay in EMRA.

After removal of 2 bases from V and 2 bases from J, the junction contained 4 bases not matched to a gene. CDR3 length: 15 amino acids. The germline gives CDR1 SGHRS, CDR2 YFSETQ. This clonotype was seen a few times. No antigen is known for it. In TCRdb, the 5' RACE reads were re-called with MiXCR into one record per CDR3 protein. In the table there are some 260,000 distinct CDR3 sequences, 16% of which are singletons. This clonotype originated in a man aged 18 to 30 who had mild COVID-19 (a few samples of this study predate the infection). Cell type and time point are not known. The sample taken for sequencing was PBMCs or a T cell subset sorted from them (not recorded which). This chain uses TRBV5-1 with TRBJ1-5; 7 nucleotides line up with TRBD1. CDR3 sequence: CASSFSGTGNQPQHF. CDR3 in DNA: TGCGCCAGCAGCTTCTCCGGGACAGGCAATCAGCCCCAGCATTTT.